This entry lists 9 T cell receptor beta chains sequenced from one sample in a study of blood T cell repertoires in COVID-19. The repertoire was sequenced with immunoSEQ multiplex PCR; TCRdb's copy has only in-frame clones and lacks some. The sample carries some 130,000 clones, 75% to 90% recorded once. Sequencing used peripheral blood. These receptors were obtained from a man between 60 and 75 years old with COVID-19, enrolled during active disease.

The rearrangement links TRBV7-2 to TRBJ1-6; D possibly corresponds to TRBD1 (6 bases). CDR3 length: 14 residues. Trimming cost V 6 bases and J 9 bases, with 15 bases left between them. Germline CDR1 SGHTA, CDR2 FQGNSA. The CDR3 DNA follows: TGTGCCAGCAGTCTCTTGGGGGCCAGTTCACCCCTCCACTTT. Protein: CASSLLGASSPLHF.

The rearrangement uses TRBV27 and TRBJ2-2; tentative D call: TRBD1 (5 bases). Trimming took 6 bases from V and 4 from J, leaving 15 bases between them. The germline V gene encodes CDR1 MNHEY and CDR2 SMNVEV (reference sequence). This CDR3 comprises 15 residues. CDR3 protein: CASRTLDKATGELFF. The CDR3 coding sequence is TGTGCCAGCAGAACCCTGGACAAAGCCACCGGGGAGCTGTTTTTT.

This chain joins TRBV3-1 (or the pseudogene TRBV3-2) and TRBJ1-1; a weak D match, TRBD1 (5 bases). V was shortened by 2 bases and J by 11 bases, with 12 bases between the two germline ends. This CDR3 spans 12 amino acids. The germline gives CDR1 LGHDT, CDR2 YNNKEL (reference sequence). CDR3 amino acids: CASSQTPGYAFF. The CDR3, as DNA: TGTGCCAGCAGCCAAACCCCAGGGTACGCTTTCTTT.

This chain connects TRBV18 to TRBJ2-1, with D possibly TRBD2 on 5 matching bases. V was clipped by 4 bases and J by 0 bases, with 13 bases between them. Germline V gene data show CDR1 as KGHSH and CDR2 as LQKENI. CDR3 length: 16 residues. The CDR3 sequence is CASSLRTGSSYNEQFF. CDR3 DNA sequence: TGTGCCAGCTCACTCCGGACGGGGAGCTCCTACAATGAGCAGTTCTTC.

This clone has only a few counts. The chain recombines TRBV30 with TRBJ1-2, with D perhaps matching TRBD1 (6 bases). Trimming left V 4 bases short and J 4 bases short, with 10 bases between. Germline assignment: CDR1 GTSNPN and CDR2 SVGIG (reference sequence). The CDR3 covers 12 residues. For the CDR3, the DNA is TGTGCCTGGACCCAGGGGCCCTATGGCTACACCTTC. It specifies CAWTQGPYGYTF. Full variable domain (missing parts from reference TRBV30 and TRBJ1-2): SQTIHQWPATLVQPVGSPLSLECTVEGTSNPNLYWYRQAAGRGLQLLFYSVGIGQISSEVPQNLSASRPQDRQFILSSKKLLLSDSGFYLCAWTQGPYGYTFGSGTRLTVV.

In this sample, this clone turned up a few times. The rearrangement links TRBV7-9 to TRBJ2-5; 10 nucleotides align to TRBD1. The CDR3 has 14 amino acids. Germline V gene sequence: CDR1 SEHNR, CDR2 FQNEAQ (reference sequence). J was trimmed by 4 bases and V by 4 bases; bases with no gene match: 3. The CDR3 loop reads CASSSRTGGETQYF. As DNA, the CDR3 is TGTGCCAGCAGCTCGAGGACAGGGGGAGAGACCCAGTACTTC.

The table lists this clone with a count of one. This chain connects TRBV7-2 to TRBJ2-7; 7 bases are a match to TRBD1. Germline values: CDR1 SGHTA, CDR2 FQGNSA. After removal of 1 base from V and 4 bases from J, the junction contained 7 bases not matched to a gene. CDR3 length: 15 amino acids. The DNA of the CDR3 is TGTGCCAGCAGCTTAGGGGGACAGAGCTTTTACGAGCAGTACTTC. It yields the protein CASSLGGQSFYEQYF. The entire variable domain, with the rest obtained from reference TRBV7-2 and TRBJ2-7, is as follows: GAGVSQSPSNKVTEKGKDVELRCDPISGHTALYWYRQSLGQGLEFLIYFQGNSAPDKSGLPSDRFSAERTGGSVSTLTIQRTQQEDSAVYLCASSLGGQSFYEQYFGPGTRLTVT.

CDR3 amino acids: CASSGGSNTGELFF. CDR3 bases: TGCGCCAGCTCCGGGGGGTCGAACACCGGGGAGCTGTTTTTT. This sequence joins TRBV5-1 and TRBJ2-2, with TRBD2 matching 7 bases. The CDR3 is 14 residues long. Trimming cost V 7 bases and J 0 bases; bases outside gene matches: 3. Looked up from germline, CDR1 is SGHRS and CDR2 is YFSETQ. The complete variable domain, with remaining parts taken from reference TRBV5-1 and TRBJ2-2, reads KAGVTQTPRYLIKTRGQQVTLSCSPISGHRSVSWYQQTPGQGLQFLFEYFSETQRNKGNFPGRFSGRQFSNSRSEMNVSTLELGDSALYLCASSGGSNTGELFFGEGSRLTVL.

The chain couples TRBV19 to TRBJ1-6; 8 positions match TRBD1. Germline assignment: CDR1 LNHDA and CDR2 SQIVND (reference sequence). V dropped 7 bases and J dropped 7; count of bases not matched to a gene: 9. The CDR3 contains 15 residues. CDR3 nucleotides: TGTGCCAGTACCCAGGGGCAGGGGGCGAATTCACCCCTCCACTTT. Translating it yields CASTQGQGANSPLHF.